This TCR beta chain was sequenced for a study of T-cell reconstitution after alpha-beta-depleted transplantation in children. After removal of 4 bases from V and 3 bases from J, the junction contained 3 bases not matched to a gene. The CDR3 loop spans 13 amino acids. The germline V gene encodes CDR1 SQVTM and CDR2 ANQGSEA. As concerns this clonotype: Its target is not known.

Study-wide results and caveats: Approximately two months post-transplant, alpha-beta T cells reportedly originated from several hundred expanded graft clones. Elevated TCRbeta diversity at day 60 was traced, in some patients, to surviving recipient T cells and thymic progenitors.

Molecular barcoding with unique molecular identifiers was used for the TCRbeta library. From the PCR reads, TCRdb called clonotypes with MiXCR, one entry per CDR3 protein. The sample holds 610,000 or so distinct CDR3 sequences, around 27% seen once. This sequence joins TRBV29-1 and TRBJ2-1; 7 positions match TRBD1. This receptor was taken from a boy under two years old with Wiskott-Aldrich syndrome, due to receive a stem cell transplant. Specimen: PBMCs, collected before TCRalphabeta/CD19-depleted stem cell transplant. CDR3 region: CSVVPGGYNEQFF. In nucleotides, the CDR3 is TGCAGCGTTGTTCCAGGGGGCTACAATGAGCAGTTCTTC.